These 25 T cell receptor beta chains share one sample of origin, sequenced in a study of Ad26.COV2.S vaccination and SARS-CoV-2 variants. Sample treatment: 19 received Ad26.COV2.S at low or high dose, single or two shots; 5 received placebo; per-sample allocation not given. Collection of samples fell on day 63 after the first vaccine or placebo injection. Profiling relied on immunoSEQ multiplex PCR, and the TCRdb table lists in-frame clones only, not all of them. The data hold hundreds of thousands of clones, with 80% to 90% observed a single time. Material: peripheral blood, obtained in a trial of Ad26.COV2.S vaccine versus placebo. All receptors come from a person aged 18-65 years who received the Ad26.COV2.S COVID-19 vaccine or a placebo.

This clone is a singleton in its sample. The chain couples TRBV4-3 to TRBJ1-4, with D unresolved. This CDR3 has 14 amino acids. Trimming removed 1 base from V and 5 bases from J, with 8 bases in between. Germline values: CDR1 LGHNA, CDR2 YSLEER. CDR3 sequence (DNA): TGCGCCAGCAGCCAAGCGAGTGGGAATGAAAAACTGTTTTTT. Translation gives CASSQASGNEKLFF.

This clone appeared a few times. CDR3 nucleotide sequence: TGTGCCAGCAGCTCCCCCGGGACTAGCGGGAGTAATGAGCAGTTCTTC. Translated: CASSSPGTSGSNEQFF. The chain carries TRBV11-3 and TRBJ2-1, with 14 bases lining up with TRBD2. V lost 4 bases and J lost 7; bases outside the gene matches: 6. The V gene's germline CDR1 is SGHNT and CDR2 YENEEA. The CDR3 runs 16 residues. The variable domain in full, completed from reference TRBV11-3 and TRBJ2-1, reads EAGVVQSPRYKIIEKKQPVAFWCNPISGHNTLYWYLQNLGQGPELLIRYENEEAVDDSQLPKDRFSAERLKGVDSTLKIQPAELGDSAVYLCASSSPGTSGSNEQFFGPGTRLTVL.

The V call is TRBV3-1 (or the pseudogene TRBV3-2), the J call TRBJ1-5; D unclear. The CDR3 consists of 16 residues. Germline V gene sequence: CDR1 LGHDT, CDR2 YNNKEL (reference sequence). The V gene lost 2 bases and the J gene lost 4 bases, with 15 bases spanning the gap. CDR3 region: CASSQNTGRGNQPQHF. The CDR3 region has the DNA TGTGCCAGCAGCCAAAATACCGGGCGGGGAAATCAGCCCCAGCATTTT.

The CDR3 loop is CASSLVDTQYF. The CDR3 coding sequence is TGTGCCAGCAGCCTGGTAGATACGCAGTATTTT. This chain uses TRBV5-6 with TRBJ2-3, with D hard to call. V lost 4 bases to trimming and J lost 5 bases, with 5 bases between them. Germline CDR1 and CDR2: SGHDT and YYEEEE. The CDR3 spans 11 residues.

The chain is built from TRBV10-3 and TRBJ2-5; 13 bases line up with TRBD2. Losses at the gene ends were 4 bases for V and 2 bases for J; bases not matched to a gene: 10. CDR3 size: 18 residues. Per the germline V gene, CDR1 is ENHRY and CDR2 is SYGVKD. The DNA for the CDR3 is TGTGCCATCAGTGGACCCCCGGGACTAGCGGGAAGTCAAGAGACCCAGTACTTC. It codes for CAISGPPGLAGSQETQYF.

The chain couples TRBV30 to TRBJ1-3; D is possibly TRBD1 (6 bases). This CDR3 has 14 residues. V lost 5 bases to trimming and J lost 2 bases, with 13 bases between them. The germline gives CDR1 GTSNPN, CDR2 SVGIG (reference sequence). This chain's CDR3 is CAWATGLAGNTIYF. The CDR3 DNA sequence: TGTGCCTGGGCCACAGGGTTAGCTGGAAACACCATATATTTT.

The chain couples TRBV7-3 to TRBJ1-6; the match to TRBD1 covers 7 bases. This CDR3 spans 14 amino acids. Unmatched junction bases numbered 7, after V lost 5 bases and J lost 9 bases. Germline lookup yields CDR1 SGHTA and CDR2 FQGTGA. For the CDR3, the DNA is TGTGCCAGCAGCCAAGGGAACAGGGGTTCACCCCTCCACTTT. Translating it yields CASSQGNRGSPLHF.

The chain's CDR3 is CASSIQGIYNEQFF. In DNA, the CDR3 is TGTGCCAGTAGTATACAGGGCATCTACAATGAGCAGTTCTTC. The chain couples TRBV19 to TRBJ2-1; D may be TRBD1 (5 bases). The germline CDR1 and CDR2 sequences are LNHDA and SQIVND (reference sequence). The V end lost 2 bases, the J end lost 3 bases, and 8 bases lay between the germline ends. This CDR3 has 14 residues.

The chain links TRBV2 to TRBJ1-2; a weak D match, TRBD1 (5 bases). The length of the CDR3 is 14 residues. Germline assignment: CDR1 SNHLY and CDR2 FYNNEI. The V end was cut by 4 bases, the J end by 4 bases, with 13 bases between. The CDR3 DNA reads as TGTGCCAGCAGTGCCCAGGGTCAGGGCTATGGCTACACCTTC. Translated, it gives CASSAQGQGYGYTF.

The chain links TRBV16 to TRBJ2-5, with TRBD1 matching over 10 bases. Germline CDR1 KGHSY, CDR2 FQNENV. V shed 2 bases, J shed 5 bases, and the junction held 5 bases outside the gene matches. The CDR3 has 15 residues. Here the CDR3 DNA reads TGTGCCAGCAGCCAACCGACAGGGGGCGAGGAGACCCAGTACTTC. Protein product: CASSQPTGGEETQYF.

The chain has TRBV12-3 or TRBV12-4 and TRBJ1-5; D unresolved. Trimming took off 3 bases at V and 9 bases at J, with 9 bases between the two ends. CDR3 length equals 12 residues. CDR3: CASSFNLMPQHF. For the CDR3, the DNA is TGTGCCAGCAGTTTTAACCTAATGCCCCAGCATTTT.

This chain uses TRBV5-6 with TRBJ2-7; D is undetermined. The CDR3 totals 11 residues. Germline V gene lookup returns CDR1 SGHDT and CDR2 YYEEEE. V gave up 0 bases and J gave up 7 bases, with 5 bases separating them. The CDR3 loop is CASSLAQEQYF. Here the CDR3 DNA reads TGTGCCAGCAGCTTGGCCCAAGAGCAGTACTTC. Full variable domain (missing parts from reference TRBV5-6 and TRBJ2-7): DAGVTQSPTHLIKTRGQQVTLRCSPKSGHDTVSWYQQALGQGPQFIFQYYEEEERQRGNFPDRFSGHQFPNYSSELNVNALLLGDSALYLCASSLAQEQYFGPGTRLTVT.

Details on this clone: The junction differs from germline at one of its ends, possibly a read error. This same CDR3 is encoded by further DNA sequences in the sample. Here the CDR3 reads CSASDTEAFF. CDR3 sequence (DNA): TGCAGTGCTAGCGACACCGAAGCTTTCTTT. The chain recombines TRBV20-1 with TRBJ1-1; D remains unclear. This CDR3 has 10 amino acids. Germline V gene lookup returns CDR1 DFQATT and CDR2 SNEGSKA (reference sequence).

The chain uses TRBV10-2 and TRBJ1-5, with unresolved D. This CDR3 has 14 amino acids. Trimming took 7 bases from V and 2 from J, leaving 12 bases between them. Germline V gives CDR1 WSHSY, CDR2 SAAADI. DNA of the CDR3: TGCGCCAGCAAGCAGCGTATGGGCAATCAGCCCCAGCATTTT. Its protein is CASKQRMGNQPQHF.

The chain couples TRBV11-2 to TRBJ2-5; 8 bases fit TRBD1. The germline gives CDR1 SGHAT, CDR2 FQNNGV. The CDR3 sequence is 17 residues long. Trimming cost V 3 bases and J 2 bases; bases outside gene matches: 11. CDR3: CASSFRAGGSPQETQYF. In DNA, the CDR3 is TGTGCCAGCAGCTTTCGAGCAGGGGGCTCCCCTCAAGAGACCCAGTACTTC. Variable domain in full (rest from reference TRBV11-2 and TRBJ2-5): EAGVAQSPRYKIIEKRQSVAFWCNPISGHATLYWYQQILGQGPKLLIQFQNNGVVDDSQLPKDRFSAERLKGVDSTLKIQPAKLEDSAVYLCASSFRAGGSPQETQYFGPGTRLLVL.

This clone has only a few counts. The chain recombines TRBV9 with TRBJ1-6, with D unresolved. Trimming removed 0 bases from V and 7 bases from J, with 8 bases in between. CDR3 length equals 14 residues. Germline-derived CDR1 and CDR2 are SGDLS and YYNGEE. The CDR3 reads CASSVDHGNSPLHF. The CDR3 region has the DNA TGTGCCAGCAGCGTAGATCACGGAAATTCACCCCTCCACTTT.

The chain links TRBV5-1 to TRBJ1-1; no clear D gene. CDR1 and CDR2 (germline): SGHRS, YFSETQ. The V and J ends lost 1 base and 3 bases respectively, with 13 bases between them. There are 15 residues in the CDR3. DNA for the CDR3: TGCGCCAGCAGCTTGAATTCTGATCACTACACTGAAGCTTTCTTT. Its protein is CASSLNSDHYTEAFF. Looking up the rest from reference TRBV5-1 and TRBJ1-1 gives the full variable domain: KAGVTQTPRYLIKTRGQQVTLSCSPISGHRSVSWYQQTPGQGLQFLFEYFSETQRNKGNFPGRFSGRQFSNSRSEMNVSTLELGDSALYLCASSLNSDHYTEAFFGQGTRLTVV.

V and J are TRBV10-2 and TRBJ2-3; 7 nucleotides line up with TRBD1. The CDR3 totals 13 residues. Per the germline V gene, CDR1 is WSHSY and CDR2 is SAAADI. Trimming removed 6 bases from V and 2 bases from J; junction bases left unmatched: 2. The CDR3 DNA follows: TGCGCCAGCAGGGGGACAGCCACAGATACGCAGTATTTT. Residues: CASRGTATDTQYF.

This chain links TRBV5-1 with TRBJ2-7; a possible D gene is TRBD1 (6 bases). The CDR3 runs to 16 residues. V shed 0 bases and J shed 6 bases, with 19 bases lying between them. CDR1 SGHRS and CDR2 YFSETQ come from the germline V gene. The DNA of the CDR3 is TGCGCCAGCAGCTTGGACCTAGGGGACATTAATGCCGAGCAGTACTTC. This gives the protein CASSLDLGDINAEQYF.

The gene calls are TRBV5-1 and TRBJ2-7; weak D call: TRBD2 (5 bases). CDR3 length: 14 amino acids. V lost 0 bases and J lost 5, with 12 bases in between. Germline CDR1 reads SGHRS; CDR2 reads YFSETQ. Written as DNA, the CDR3 is TGCGCCAGCAGCTTGGAGCCCCAGCGGAACGAGCAGTACTTC. Protein sequence: CASSLEPQRNEQYF.

The rearrangement joins TRBV6-5 to TRBJ1-2, with unresolved D. Per germline, CDR1 MNHEY and CDR2 SVGAGI. The CDR3 covers 13 residues. V was trimmed by 0 bases and J by 1 base, leaving 3 bases between them. CDR3 region: CASSYSSNYGYTF. DNA of the CDR3: TGTGCCAGCAGTTACTCGAGTAACTATGGCTACACCTTC.

The chain uses TRBV6-2 or TRBV6-3 and TRBJ1-4; tentatively, D is TRBD1 (5 bases). The length of the CDR3 is 15 residues. The V gene lost 2 bases and the J gene lost 0 bases, with 7 bases spanning the gap. Germline lookup yields CDR1 MNHEY and CDR2 SVGEGT. The CDR3 is CASSYGGSTNEKLFF. Here the CDR3 DNA reads TGTGCCAGCAGTTACGGGGGGTCAACTAATGAAAAACTGTTTTTT.

This chain connects TRBV18 to TRBJ2-5, with a possible D match to TRBD2 (6 bases). Germline CDR1 and CDR2: KGHSH and LQKENI. CDR3 length: 14 residues. The ends were cut back, 4 bases at V and 4 bases at J, with 13 bases in the middle. CDR3 sequence (DNA): TGTGCCAGCTCACGACCGGGACTGGGAGAGACCCAGTACTTC. This sequence encodes CASSRPGLGETQYF.

V gene TRBV7-3 combines with J gene TRBJ2-1; D remains unclear. The CDR3 length is 14 residues. With 0 bases removed from V and 0 bases from J, the gap between germline ends came to 3 bases. Germline assignment: CDR1 SGHTA and CDR2 FQGTGA. The chain's CDR3 is CASSLTSSYNEQFF. Here the CDR3 DNA reads TGTGCCAGCAGCTTAACCAGCTCCTACAATGAGCAGTTCTTC.

The chain couples TRBV30 to TRBJ1-4, with D uncertain. V lost 5 bases to trimming and J lost 8 bases, with 9 bases between them. Germline V gene sequence: CDR1 GTSNPN, CDR2 SVGIG (reference sequence). The CDR3 runs 11 residues. The DNA of the CDR3 is TGTGCCTGGCTTGCTAGGGAAAAACTGTTTTTT. Amino acids: CAWLAREKLFF.